Shown below are 17 T cell receptor beta chains from a single sample sequenced in a study of cytomegalovirus exposure and HLA in healthy donors. The PCR contained 60 Vbeta and 13 Jbeta primers. Produced via immunoSEQ multiplex PCR; TCRdb's table is partial and in-frame only. The ten top clones account for roughly 3.3%, within a sample of some 34,000 clones. Material for sequencing was PBMCs. These TCRs come from a man in his forties in good health and CMV-seronegative.

The V and J genes are TRBV15 and TRBJ2-5, with D maybe TRBD1 (6 bases). The V end lost 8 bases, the J end lost 1 base, and 11 bases lay between the germline ends. The germline CDR1 and CDR2 sequences are LNHNV and YYDKDF (reference sequence). The length of the CDR3 is 13 residues. CDR3 sequence: CATAEQGQETQYF. The CDR3 nucleotides are TGTGCCACCGCTGAACAGGGCCAAGAGACCCAGTACTTC.

The V gene is TRBV28, the J gene TRBJ1-1; D possibly corresponds to TRBD1 (5 bases). The germline V gene encodes CDR1 MDHEN and CDR2 SYDVKM. V was clipped by 7 bases and J by 1 base, with 13 bases between them. This CDR3 comprises 14 residues. CDR3 nucleotide sequence: TGTGCCAGCATCACGTTGGGGCAGAACACTGAAGCTTTCTTT. Translated: CASITLGQNTEAFF.

J is TRBJ2-7 and V is TRBV7-9, with 8 nucleotides matching TRBD1. J lost 2 bases, V lost 7 bases, and 7 bases had no gene match. Looked up from germline, CDR1 is SEHNR and CDR2 is FQNEAQ (reference sequence). This CDR3 has 14 amino acids. This CDR3 is CASMPGQGAYEQYF. CDR3 nucleotide sequence: TGTGCCAGCATGCCCGGACAGGGAGCCTACGAGCAGTACTTC.

The rearrangement joins TRBV5-6 to TRBJ1-2, with 8 bases lining up with TRBD1. The germline V gene encodes CDR1 SGHDT and CDR2 YYEEEE. The CDR3 runs to 16 residues. The V and J ends lost 4 bases and 6 bases, in that order; junction bases with no gene match: 14. The CDR3 loop is CASSTTGQVYSHGYTF. The DNA for the CDR3 is TGTGCCAGCAGCACCACGGGACAGGTTTATAGCCATGGCTACACCTTC.

The CDR3 reads CASSLLAVRGEQFF. DNA of the CDR3: TGTGCCAGCAGCTTACTAGCGGTGCGCGGGGAGCAGTTCTTC. The chain links TRBV7-3 to TRBJ2-1, with 7 bases aligning to TRBD2. From germline, CDR1 is SGHTA and CDR2 FQGTGA. The CDR3 is made up of 14 amino acids. Trimming cost V 2 bases and J 10 bases; bases outside gene matches: 8.

The chain recombines TRBV6-5 with TRBJ1-5; maybe TRBD1 (6 bases). From germline, CDR1 is MNHEY and CDR2 SVGAGI. Trimming took 5 bases from V and 7 from J, leaving 18 bases between them. This CDR3 region has 15 residues. CDR3 sequence (DNA): TGTGCCAGCAGTGCGGGGGCAGCGCTGAACCAGCCCCAGCATTTT. Protein sequence: CASSAGAALNQPQHF.

The CDR3 DNA sequence: TGTGCCAGCAGCCAAGAGAGGTGGAACACTGAAGCTTTCTTT. Protein product: CASSQERWNTEAFF. The chain has TRBV14 and TRBJ1-1; D remains ambiguous. Germline loops: CDR1 SGHDN, CDR2 FVKESK. Trimming left V 0 bases short and J 1 base short, with 6 bases between. The length of the CDR3 is 14 residues.

The chain is built from TRBV11-3 and TRBJ2-5; 8 bases are a match to TRBD2. The CDR3 extends over 13 amino acids. Trimming cost V 5 bases and J 5 bases; bases outside gene matches: 4. In germline, CDR1 is SGHNT, CDR2 YENEEA. The CDR3 coding sequence is TGTGCCAGCAGCCCAGGCGGGAGGGAGACCCAGTACTTC. Its translation is CASSPGGRETQYF.

The chain carries TRBV4-1 and TRBJ1-2; D is undetermined. The CDR3 spans 14 residues. V lost 4 bases to trimming and J lost 5 bases, with 14 bases between them. Germline CDR1 MGHRA, CDR2 YSYEKL. CDR3 loop: CASSPEVGLYGYTF. CDR3 sequence (DNA): TGCGCCAGCAGCCCCGAGGTGGGTCTTTATGGCTACACCTTC.

The chain employs TRBV5-6 and TRBJ2-3, with 8 bases identical to TRBD2. J gave up 4 bases and V 4 bases, and 8 bases lay outside the gene matches. This CDR3 spans 15 amino acids. Germline CDR1 reads SGHDT; CDR2 reads YYEEEE. CDR3 DNA sequence: TGTGCCAGCAGCCCAACGAGCGGGAGCGCAGATACGCAGTATTTT. Translation gives CASSPTSGSADTQYF.

The rearrangement uses TRBV7-2 and TRBJ2-1; 7 bases map to TRBD2. The trim removed 7 bases at V and 6 bases at J, leaving 15 bases unmatched. This CDR3 spans 16 amino acids. Germline values: CDR1 SGHTA, CDR2 FQGNSA. CDR3 in DNA: TGTGCCAGCACCGGGTTCGGGGCGGGAGTAGGCAATGAGCAGTTCTTC. Protein: CASTGFGAGVGNEQFF.

The V and J genes are TRBV27 and TRBJ2-7; maybe TRBD1 (5 bases). Trimming removed 1 base at V and 6 bases at J, with 13 bases between. This CDR3 comprises 14 residues. The germline CDR1 and CDR2 sequences are MNHEY and SMNVEV (reference sequence). CDR3 residues: CASSLFRGSGEQYF. The CDR3 DNA is TGTGCCAGCAGTTTATTTAGGGGATCGGGCGAGCAGTACTTC.

The V call is TRBV5-1, the J call TRBJ2-1, with TRBD1 as a possible D gene (6 bases). This CDR3 spans 15 amino acids. Trimming took off 4 bases at V and 4 bases at J, with 15 bases between the two ends. The germline V gene encodes CDR1 SGHRS and CDR2 YFSETQ. The CDR3 here is CASSPTGNEYNEQFF. For the CDR3, the DNA is TGCGCCAGCAGCCCTACAGGGAATGAGTACAATGAGCAGTTCTTC.

The V call is TRBV6-1, the J call TRBJ2-3; D is uncertain. The V and J ends lost 2 bases and 2 bases respectively, with 11 bases between them. Germline V CDR1 and CDR2: MNHNS, SASEGT. The CDR3 length is 15 residues. The DNA for the CDR3 is TGTGCCAGCAGTGAATCCCGCGTACCCACAGATACGCAGTATTTT. Translation: CASSESRVPTDTQYF.

The rearrangement links TRBV7-9 to TRBJ2-7; TRBD1 aligns across 10 bases. Germline CDR1 SEHNR, CDR2 FQNEAQ (reference sequence). The CDR3 has 18 amino acids. Trimming removed 2 bases from V and 2 bases from J; junction bases left unmatched: 12. CDR3 bases: TGTGCCAGCAGCTTAACCCGACAGGGGGCGAACCGTCCCTACGAGCAGTACTTC. Its protein is CASSLTRQGANRPYEQYF.

This clone is deemed medium-sized by its frequency. The chain links TRBV11-1 to TRBJ2-1, with TRBD1 matching 9 bases. CDR3 length: 15 residues. J lost 6 bases, V lost 4 bases, and 7 bases had no gene match. CDR1 and CDR2 from the germline V gene are SGHAT and FQDESV (reference sequence). The CDR3 nucleotides are TGTGCCAGCAGCTGGGGACAGGGAACGGTCAATGAGCAGTTCTTC. It is translated as CASSWGQGTVNEQFF.

V gene TRBV30 combines with J gene TRBJ2-3; D gene uncertain. The germline CDR1 and CDR2 sequences are GTSNPN and SVGIG (reference sequence). The CDR3 spans 12 residues. V lost 0 bases and J lost 6, with 7 bases in between. CDR3 sequence reads: CAWSVQFDTQYF. CDR3 coding DNA: TGTGCCTGGAGTGTACAATTCGATACGCAGTATTTT.